The entry below gives a single T cell receptor (beta chain) sequence along with its context. What it binds is unknown. The source of the sample is a study of cytomegalovirus exposure and HLA in healthy donors. Study results and limitations: The authors listed some 150 TCR beta chains as cytomegalovirus-associated. Most TCR sequences proved rare, with some public TCRs found in many donors. A few of the chains that were CMV-associated were confirmed in vitro to be specific for CMV antigens. Reportedly, cytomegalovirus status was diagnosed with high sensitivity and specificity.

The germline V and J ends were trimmed by 0 bases and 5 bases, with 14 bases remaining between them. CDR1 is SGDLS and CDR2 is YYNGEE in the germline V gene. The CDR3 is 15 residues long. Clones were sequenced by immunoSEQ multiplex PCR, and TCRdb holds only the in-frame ones, with some missing. The table includes some 90,000 clones, roughly 89% detected once. The sample was PBMCs. This TCR came from a young woman in good health and CMV-seronegative. The rearrangement links TRBV9 to TRBJ2-5, with a weak D call TRBD2 (6 bases). DNA for the CDR3: TGTGCCAGCAGCGTAGTGGGGACCCGGGGGGAGACCCAGTACTTC. It is translated as CASSVVGTRGETQYF.